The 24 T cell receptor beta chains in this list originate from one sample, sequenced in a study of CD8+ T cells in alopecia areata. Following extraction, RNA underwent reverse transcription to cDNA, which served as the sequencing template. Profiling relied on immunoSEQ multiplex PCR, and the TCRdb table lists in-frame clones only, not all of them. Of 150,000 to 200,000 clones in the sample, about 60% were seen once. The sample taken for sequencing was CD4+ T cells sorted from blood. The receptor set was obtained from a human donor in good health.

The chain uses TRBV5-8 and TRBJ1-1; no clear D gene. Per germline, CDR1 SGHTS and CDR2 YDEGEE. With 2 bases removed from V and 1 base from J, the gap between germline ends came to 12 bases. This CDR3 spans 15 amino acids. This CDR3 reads CASSLPASRNTEAFF. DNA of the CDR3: TGTGCCAGCAGCTTACCGGCCTCCAGGAACACTGAAGCTTTCTTT.

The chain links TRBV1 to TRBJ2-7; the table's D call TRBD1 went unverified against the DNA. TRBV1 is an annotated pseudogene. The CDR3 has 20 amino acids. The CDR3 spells CTSSQERGSSDPLWVYEQYF. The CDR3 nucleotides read TGCACCAGCAGCCAAGAAAGGGGAAGCTCCGACCCGCTCTGGGTGTACGAGCAGTACTTC.

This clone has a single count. The CDR3 nucleotides are TGCAGCGGGGGGTCGGTCCACGAGCAGTACTTC. This gives the protein CSGGSVHEQYF. The chain links TRBV29-1 to TRBJ2-7; D tentatively fits TRBD1 or TRBD2 (5 bases each). This CDR3 has 11 amino acids. The ends were cut back, 7 bases at V and 5 bases at J, with 12 bases in the middle. Germline CDR1 SQVTM, CDR2 ANQGSEA.

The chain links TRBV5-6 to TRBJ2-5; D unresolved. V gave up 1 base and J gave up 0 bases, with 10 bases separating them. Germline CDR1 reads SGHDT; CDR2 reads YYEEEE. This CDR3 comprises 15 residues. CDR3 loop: CASSLRRMYQETQYF. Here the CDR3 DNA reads TGTGCCAGCAGCTTGCGGCGGATGTACCAAGAGACCCAGTACTTC.

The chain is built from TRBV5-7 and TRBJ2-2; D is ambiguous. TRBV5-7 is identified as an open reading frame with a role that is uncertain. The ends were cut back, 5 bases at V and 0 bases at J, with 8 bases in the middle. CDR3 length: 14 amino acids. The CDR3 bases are TGTGCCAGCAGTTGGAGAGCGAACACCGGGGAGCTGTTTTTT. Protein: CASSWRANTGELFF.

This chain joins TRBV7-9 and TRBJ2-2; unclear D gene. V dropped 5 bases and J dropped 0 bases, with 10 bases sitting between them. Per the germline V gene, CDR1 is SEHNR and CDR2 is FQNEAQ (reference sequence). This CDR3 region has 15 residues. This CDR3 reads CASSRGTANTGELFF. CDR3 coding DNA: TGTGCCAGCAGCCGAGGAACCGCGAACACCGGGGAGCTGTTTTTT.

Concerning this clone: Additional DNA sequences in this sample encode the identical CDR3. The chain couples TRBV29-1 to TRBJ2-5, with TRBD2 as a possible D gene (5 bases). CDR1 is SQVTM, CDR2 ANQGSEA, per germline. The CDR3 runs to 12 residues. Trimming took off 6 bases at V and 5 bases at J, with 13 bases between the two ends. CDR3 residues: CSVGRRGETQYF. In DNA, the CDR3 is TGCAGCGTAGGACGCCGAGGGGAGACCCAGTACTTC.

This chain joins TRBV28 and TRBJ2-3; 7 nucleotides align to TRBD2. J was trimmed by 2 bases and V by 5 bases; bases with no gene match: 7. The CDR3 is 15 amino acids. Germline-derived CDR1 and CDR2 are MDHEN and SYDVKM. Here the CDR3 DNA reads TGTGCCAGCAGTCCCCCGACTAGCCACACAGATACGCAGTATTTT. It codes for CASSPPTSHTDTQYF.

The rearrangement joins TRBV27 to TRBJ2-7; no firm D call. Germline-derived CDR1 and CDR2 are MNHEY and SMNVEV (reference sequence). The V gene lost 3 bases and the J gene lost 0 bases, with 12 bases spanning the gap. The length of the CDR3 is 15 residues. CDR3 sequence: CASSFRPGSSYEQYF. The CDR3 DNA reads TGTGCCAGCAGTTTTCGGCCGGGTAGCTCCTACGAGCAGTACTTC.

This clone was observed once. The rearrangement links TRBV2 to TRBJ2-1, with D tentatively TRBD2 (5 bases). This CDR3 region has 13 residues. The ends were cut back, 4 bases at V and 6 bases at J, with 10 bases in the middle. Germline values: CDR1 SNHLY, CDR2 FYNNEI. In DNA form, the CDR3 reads TGTGCCAGCAGTGGGGATAGCGTCAATGAGCAGTTCTTC. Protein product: CASSGDSVNEQFF. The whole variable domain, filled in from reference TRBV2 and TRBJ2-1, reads EPEVTQTPSHQVTQMGQEVILRCVPISNHLYFYWYRQILGQKVEFLVSFYNNEISEKSEIFDDQFSVERPDGSNFTLKIRSTKLEDSAMYFCASSGDSVNEQFFGPGTRLTVL.

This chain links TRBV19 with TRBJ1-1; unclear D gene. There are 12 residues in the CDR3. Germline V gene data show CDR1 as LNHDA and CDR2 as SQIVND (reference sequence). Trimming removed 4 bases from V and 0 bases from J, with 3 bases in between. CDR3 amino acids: CASSKMNTEAFF. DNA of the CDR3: TGTGCCAGTAGTAAAATGAACACTGAAGCTTTCTTT.

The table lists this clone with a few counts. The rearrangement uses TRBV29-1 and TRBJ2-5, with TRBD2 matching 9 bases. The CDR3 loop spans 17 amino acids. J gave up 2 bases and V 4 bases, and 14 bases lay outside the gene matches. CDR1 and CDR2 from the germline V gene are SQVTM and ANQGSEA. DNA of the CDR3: TGCAGCGTTGCCAGGCGACTGACCCTAGCGGGGCAAGAGACCCAGTACTTC. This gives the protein CSVARRLTLAGQETQYF. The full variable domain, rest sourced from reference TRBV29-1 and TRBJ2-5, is SAVISQKPSRDICQRGTSLTIQCQVDSQVTMMFWYRQQPGQSLTLIATANQGSEATYESGFVIDKFPISRPNLTFSTLTVSNMSPEDSSIYLCSVARRLTLAGQETQYFGPGTRLLVL.

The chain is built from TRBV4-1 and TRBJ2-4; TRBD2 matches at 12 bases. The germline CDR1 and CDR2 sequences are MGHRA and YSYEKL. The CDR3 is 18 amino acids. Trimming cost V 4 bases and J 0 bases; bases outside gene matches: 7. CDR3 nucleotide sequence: TGCGCCAGCAGCCCGACTAGCGGGAGTTGGCTAGCCAAAAACATTCAGTACTTC. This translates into CASSPTSGSWLAKNIQYF.

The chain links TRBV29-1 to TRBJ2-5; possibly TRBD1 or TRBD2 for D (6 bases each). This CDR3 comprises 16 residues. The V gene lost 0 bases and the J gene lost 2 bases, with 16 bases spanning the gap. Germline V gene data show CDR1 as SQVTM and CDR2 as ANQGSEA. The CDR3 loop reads CSVEDARGPSQETQYF. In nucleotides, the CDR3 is TGCAGCGTTGAAGATGCCCGGGGGCCTTCGCAAGAGACCCAGTACTTC. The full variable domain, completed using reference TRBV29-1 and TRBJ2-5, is SAVISQKPSRDICQRGTSLTIQCQVDSQVTMMFWYRQQPGQSLTLIATANQGSEATYESGFVIDKFPISRPNLTFSTLTVSNMSPEDSSIYLCSVEDARGPSQETQYFGPGTRLLVL.

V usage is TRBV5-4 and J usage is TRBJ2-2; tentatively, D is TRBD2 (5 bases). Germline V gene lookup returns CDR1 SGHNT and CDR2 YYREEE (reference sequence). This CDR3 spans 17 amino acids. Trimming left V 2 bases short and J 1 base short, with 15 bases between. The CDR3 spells CASSFTPGKENTGELFF. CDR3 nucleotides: TGTGCCAGCAGCTTCACTCCGGGGAAGGAGAACACCGGGGAGCTGTTTTTT. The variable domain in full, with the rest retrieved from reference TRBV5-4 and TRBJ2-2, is ETGVTQSPTHLIKTRGQQVTLRCSSQSGHNTVSWYQQALGQGPQFIFQYYREEENGRGNFPPRFSGLQFPNYSSELNVNALELDDSALYLCASSFTPGKENTGELFFGEGSRLTVL.

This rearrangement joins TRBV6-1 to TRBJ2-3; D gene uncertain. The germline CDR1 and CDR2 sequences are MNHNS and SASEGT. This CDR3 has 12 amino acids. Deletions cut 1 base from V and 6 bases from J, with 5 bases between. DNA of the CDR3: TGTGCCAGCAGTGAAGACTACGATACGCAGTATTTT. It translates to CASSEDYDTQYF.

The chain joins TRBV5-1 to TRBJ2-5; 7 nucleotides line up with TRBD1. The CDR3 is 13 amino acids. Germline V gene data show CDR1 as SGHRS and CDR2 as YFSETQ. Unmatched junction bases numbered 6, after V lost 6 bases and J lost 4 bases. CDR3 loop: CASTVQGRETQYF. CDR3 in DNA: TGCGCCAGCACGGTACAGGGGAGAGAGACCCAGTACTTC.

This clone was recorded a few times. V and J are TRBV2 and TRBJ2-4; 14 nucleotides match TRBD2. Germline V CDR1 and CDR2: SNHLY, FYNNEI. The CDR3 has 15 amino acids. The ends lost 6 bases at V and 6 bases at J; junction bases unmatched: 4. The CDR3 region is CASRKGLAGVNIQYF. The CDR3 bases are TGTGCCAGCAGGAAGGGACTAGCGGGAGTAAACATTCAGTACTTC.

The CDR3: CASSFRNRGRTDTQYF. CDR3 nucleotides: TGTGCCAGCAGCTTCAGGAACAGGGGAAGGACAGATACGCAGTATTTT. This sequence joins TRBV5-4 and TRBJ2-3, with 7 bases fitting TRBD1. V trimming: 2 bases; J trimming: 3 bases; junction bases outside the gene matches: 9. This CDR3 is 16 amino acids long. Germline V gene lookup returns CDR1 SGHNT and CDR2 YYREEE (reference sequence).

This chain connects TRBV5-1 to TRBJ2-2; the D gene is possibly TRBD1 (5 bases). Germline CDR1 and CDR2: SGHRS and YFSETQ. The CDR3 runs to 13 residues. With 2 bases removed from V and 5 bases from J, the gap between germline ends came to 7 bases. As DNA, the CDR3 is TGCGCCAGCAGCTTTTCAGGGACCGGGGAGCTGTTTTTT. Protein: CASSFSGTGELFF.

CDR3 in DNA: TGTGCCAGCAGTGCGGAAGCTAACTATGGCTACACCTTC. Amino acid sequence: CASSAEANYGYTF. The chain links TRBV2 to TRBJ1-2, with D unclear. The V end was cut by 4 bases, the J end by 0 bases, with 6 bases between. The CDR3 runs to 13 residues. CDR1 and CDR2 (germline): SNHLY, FYNNEI.

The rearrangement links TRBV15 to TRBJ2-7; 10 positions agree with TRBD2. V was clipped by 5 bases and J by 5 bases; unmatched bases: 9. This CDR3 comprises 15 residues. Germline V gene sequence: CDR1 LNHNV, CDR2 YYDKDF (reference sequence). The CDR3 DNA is TGTGCCACCAGCTTCGCCAGGACTAGCGGCCACGAGCAGTACTTC. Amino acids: CATSFARTSGHEQYF.

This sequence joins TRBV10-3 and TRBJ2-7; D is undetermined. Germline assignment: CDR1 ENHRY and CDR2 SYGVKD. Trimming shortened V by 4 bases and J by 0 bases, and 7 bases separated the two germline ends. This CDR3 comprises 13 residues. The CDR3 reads CAISAVGSYEQYF. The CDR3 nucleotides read TGTGCCATCAGTGCAGTTGGCTCCTACGAGCAGTACTTC.

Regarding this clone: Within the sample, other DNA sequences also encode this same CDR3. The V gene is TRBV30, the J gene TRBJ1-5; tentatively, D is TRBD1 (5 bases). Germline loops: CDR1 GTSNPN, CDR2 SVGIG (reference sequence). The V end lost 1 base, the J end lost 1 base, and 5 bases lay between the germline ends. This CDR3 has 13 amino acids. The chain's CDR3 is CAWSGDSNQPQHF. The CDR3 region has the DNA TGTGCCTGGAGTGGGGACAGCAATCAGCCCCAGCATTTT.